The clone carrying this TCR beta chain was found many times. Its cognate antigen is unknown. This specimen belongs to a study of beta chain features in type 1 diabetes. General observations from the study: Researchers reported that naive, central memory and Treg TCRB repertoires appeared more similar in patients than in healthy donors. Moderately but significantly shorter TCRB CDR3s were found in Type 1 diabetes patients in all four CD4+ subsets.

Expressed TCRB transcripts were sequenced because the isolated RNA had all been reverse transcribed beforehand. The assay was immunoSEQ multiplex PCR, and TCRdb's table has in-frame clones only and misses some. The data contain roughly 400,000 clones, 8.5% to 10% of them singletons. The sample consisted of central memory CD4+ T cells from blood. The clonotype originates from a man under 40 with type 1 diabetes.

The CDR3 protein is CASSSQIGSPQHF. The CDR3 coding sequence is TGTGCCAGCAGTTCCCAAATCGGCAGTCCCCAGCATTTT. This chain joins TRBV27 and TRBJ1-5; no definite D call. V was pared by 4 bases and J by 10 bases, with 14 bases between. The CDR3 totals 13 residues. Germline V gene data show CDR1 as MNHEY and CDR2 as SMNVEV (reference sequence).